The clone carrying this TCR beta chain has only one observation. The CDR3 is 14 amino acids. The V gene lost 4 bases and the J gene lost 14 bases, with 18 bases spanning the gap. Germline loops: CDR1 SGHTA, CDR2 FQGNSA. These data are taken from a study of blood T cell repertoires in COVID-19. Overall study: Specimens from acute and convalescent COVID-19 originated in the United States, Italy and Spain. Sources were T cells, B-cell-depleted T cells, or PBMCs; the material itself was cDNA or gDNA.

Authors' data handling: Reference gene primer amplification gave nucleated cell count estimates. Assay used: immunoSEQ multiplex PCR; TCRdb lists only in-frame clones, some missing. V, J and clone size reflect that table, while D and trimming were determined from the DNA. The table includes about 110,000 clones, around four fifths detected once. The clonotype comes from a woman between 65 and 79 years old with acute or convalescent COVID-19. V gene TRBV7-2 combines with J gene TRBJ1-6, with a possible D match to TRBD1 (5 bases). Sequences were obtained from peripheral blood. CDR3 nucleotides: TGTGCCAGCAGCTCCGGGACCAGCGGGAAAACCCTCCACTTT. It is translated as CASSSGTSGKTLHF. The whole variable domain, filled in from reference TRBV7-2 and TRBJ1-6, reads GAGVSQSPSNKVTEKGKDVELRCDPISGHTALYWYRQSLGQGLEFLIYFQGNSAPDKSGLPSDRFSAERTGGSVSTLTIQRTQQEDSAVYLCASSSGTSGKTLHFGNGTRLTVT.